This is a list of T cell receptor beta chains from one sample in a study of Ad26.COV2.S vaccination and SARS-CoV-2 variants. Generated by immunoSEQ multiplex PCR, the TCRdb table keeps only in-frame clones and is missing some. The sample has 440,000 or so clones; 92% are singletons. The sequencing here drew on peripheral blood, taken in a trial of Ad26.COV2.S vaccine versus placebo. These receptors came from a person between 18 and 65 years old who received the Ad26.COV2.S COVID-19 vaccine or a placebo. Each CDR3 is given with its conserved first and last residue. Fields, in order: J gene, clone size, D gene, V gene, CDR3 protein, CDR3 DNA. D genes are given only for firm matches. Some rows have no size entry. The others give once, few or many, or a class for an expanded clone.

J: TRBJ2-1
size: once
D: .
V: TRBV5-1
CDR3: CASTGRGAYEQFF
DNA: TGCGCCAGCACCGGACGGGGCGCTTATGAGCAGTTCTTC

J: TRBJ2-7
size: .
D: .
V: TRBV10-3
CDR3: CAIRLSRDSYEQYF
DNA: TGTGCCATCAGACTCTCCCGGGATTCCTACGAGCAGTACTTC

J: TRBJ2-3
size: .
D: TRBD2
V: TRBV4-1
CDR3: CASSQVPKGLASSDTQYF
DNA: TGCGCCAGCAGCCAAGTACCTAAGGGACTAGCGTCTTCAGATACGCAGTATTTT

J: TRBJ2-2
size: .
D: TRBD1
V: TRBV5-1
CDR3: CASSLVPGTGVTGELFF
DNA: TGCGCCAGCAGCTTGGTTCCCGGGACAGGGGTCACCGGGGAGCTGTTTTTT

J: TRBJ2-3
size: .
D: TRBD1
V: TRBV7-2
CDR3: CASSLDRGTDTQYF
DNA: TGTGCCAGCAGCCTAGACAGGGGAACAGATACGCAGTATTTT

J: TRBJ1-2
size: once
D: .
V: TRBV10-1
CDR3: CARSYGYTF
DNA: TGCGCCAGGAGCTATGGCTACACCTTC

J: TRBJ1-3
size: once
D: .
V: TRBV5-6
CDR3: CASSLGVLSGYTIYF
DNA: TGTGCCAGCAGCTTGGGCGTGCTCTCTGGGTACACCATATATTTT

J: TRBJ1-2
size: few
D: .
V: TRBV7-2
CDR3: CASSLLSSARGYTF
DNA: TGTGCCAGCAGCTTATTAAGTTCCGCTCGGGGCTACACCTTC

J: TRBJ2-7
size: .
D: .
V: TRBV27
CDR3: CASSSPGLKIYEQYF
DNA: TGTGCCAGCAGTTCCCCAGGTTTAAAGATCTACGAGCAGTACTTC

J: TRBJ2-3
size: .
D: TRBD2
V: TRBV27
CDR3: CASSFQRDTDTQYF
DNA: TGTGCCAGCAGTTTTCAGCGGGACACAGATACGCAGTATTTT

J: TRBJ2-1
size: .
D: TRBD2
V: TRBV6-6
CDR3: CASSYSTSKDEQFF
DNA: TGTGCCAGCAGTTACTCGACTAGCAAGGATGAGCAGTTCTTC

J: TRBJ1-2
size: once
D: .
V: TRBV30
CDR3: CAWSVYGGYTF
DNA: TGTGCCTGGAGTGTATATGGTGGCTACACCTTC

J: TRBJ2-5
size: .
D: TRBD2
V: TRBV3-1/TRBV3-2
CDR3: CASSPGTSGFGETQYF
DNA: TGTGCCAGCAGCCCCGGGACTAGCGGGTTTGGAGAGACCCAGTACTTC

J: TRBJ2-5
size: .
D: .
V: TRBV10-3
CDR3: CAISVRWVGQETQYF
DNA: TGTGCCATCAGTGTTCGGTGGGTGGGGCAAGAGACCCAGTACTTC

J: TRBJ2-7
size: once
D: .
V: TRBV11-2
CDR3: CASSLGPGLETEQYF
DNA: TGTGCCAGCAGCTTAGGGCCAGGGTTGGAGACAGAGCAGTACTTC

J: TRBJ2-1
size: .
D: .
V: TRBV6-1
CDR3: CASSAAPEVPYNEQFF
DNA: TGTGCCAGCAGTGCGGCCCCTGAGGTACCCTACAATGAGCAGTTCTTC

J: TRBJ2-1
size: .
D: .
V: TRBV9
CDR3: CASSGTTGPYNEQFF
DNA: TGTGCCAGCAGCGGCACGACAGGCCCCTACAATGAGCAGTTCTTC

J: TRBJ1-4
size: .
D: TRBD1
V: TRBV6-5
CDR3: CASREGALNEKLFF
DNA: TGTGCCAGCAGAGAGGGGGCGCTTAATGAAAAACTGTTTTTT